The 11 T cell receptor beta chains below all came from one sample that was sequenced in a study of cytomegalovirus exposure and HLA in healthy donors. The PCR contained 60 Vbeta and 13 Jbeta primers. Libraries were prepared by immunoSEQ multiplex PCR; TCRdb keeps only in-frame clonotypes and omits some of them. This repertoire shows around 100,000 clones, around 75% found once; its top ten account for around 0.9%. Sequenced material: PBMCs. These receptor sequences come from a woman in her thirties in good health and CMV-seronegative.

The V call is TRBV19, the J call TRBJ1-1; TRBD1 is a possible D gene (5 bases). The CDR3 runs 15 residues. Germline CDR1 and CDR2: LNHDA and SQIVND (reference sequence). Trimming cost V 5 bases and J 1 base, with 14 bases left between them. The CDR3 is CASSLGWGPNTEAFF. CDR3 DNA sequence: TGTGCCAGTAGTTTAGGTTGGGGCCCGAACACTGAAGCTTTCTTT. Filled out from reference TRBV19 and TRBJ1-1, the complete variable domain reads DGGITQSPKYLFRKEGQNVTLSCEQNLNHDAMYWYRQDPGQGLRLIYYSQIVNDFQKGDIAEGYSVSREKKESFPLTVTSAQKNPTAFYLCASSLGWGPNTEAFFGQGTRLTVV.

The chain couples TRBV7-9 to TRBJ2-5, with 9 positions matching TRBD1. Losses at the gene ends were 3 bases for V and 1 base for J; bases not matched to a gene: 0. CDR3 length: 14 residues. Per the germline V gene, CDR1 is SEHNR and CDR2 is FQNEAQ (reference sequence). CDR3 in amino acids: CASSLTGGQETQYF. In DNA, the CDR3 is TGTGCCAGCAGCTTGACAGGGGGCCAAGAGACCCAGTACTTC.

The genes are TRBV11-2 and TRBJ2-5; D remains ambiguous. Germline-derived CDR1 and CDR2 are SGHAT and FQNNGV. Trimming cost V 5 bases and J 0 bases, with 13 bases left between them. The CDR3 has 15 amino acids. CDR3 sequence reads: CASSHSDTYQETQYF. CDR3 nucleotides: TGTGCCAGCAGCCATTCTGACACATACCAAGAGACCCAGTACTTC.

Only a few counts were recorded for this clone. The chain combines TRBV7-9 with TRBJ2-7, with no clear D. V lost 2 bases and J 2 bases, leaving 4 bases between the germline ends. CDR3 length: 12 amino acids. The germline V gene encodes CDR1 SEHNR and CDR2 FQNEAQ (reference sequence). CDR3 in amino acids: CASSLTTYEQYF. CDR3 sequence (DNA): TGTGCCAGCAGCTTAACTACCTACGAGCAGTACTTC.

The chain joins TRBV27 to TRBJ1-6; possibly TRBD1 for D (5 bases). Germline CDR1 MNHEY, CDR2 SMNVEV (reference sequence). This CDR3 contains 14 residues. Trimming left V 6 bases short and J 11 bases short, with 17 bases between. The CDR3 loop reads CASSAGLPRAPLHF. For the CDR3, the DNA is TGTGCCAGCAGCGCGGGACTCCCAAGGGCACCCCTCCACTTT.

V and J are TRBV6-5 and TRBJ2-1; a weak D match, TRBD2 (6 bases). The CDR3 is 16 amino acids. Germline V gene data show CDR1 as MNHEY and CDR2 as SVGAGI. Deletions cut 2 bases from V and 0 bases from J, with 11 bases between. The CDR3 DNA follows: TGTGCCAGCAGTTACGGACTACCGAGCTCCTACAATGAGCAGTTCTTC. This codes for CASSYGLPSSYNEQFF.

CDR3 sequence: CASRFQGSTEAFF. The CDR3 DNA follows: TGTGCCAGCAGGTTCCAGGGGAGCACTGAAGCTTTCTTT. The rearrangement joins TRBV2 to TRBJ1-1; weak D call: TRBD1 (6 bases). Per the germline V gene, CDR1 is SNHLY and CDR2 is FYNNEI. The CDR3 is 13 residues long. V was trimmed by 6 bases and J by 4 bases, leaving 12 bases between them.

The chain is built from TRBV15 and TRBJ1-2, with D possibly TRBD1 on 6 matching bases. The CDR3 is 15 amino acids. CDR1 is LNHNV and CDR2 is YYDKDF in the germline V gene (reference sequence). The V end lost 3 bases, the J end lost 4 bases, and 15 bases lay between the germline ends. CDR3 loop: CATSSPLGGSYGYTF. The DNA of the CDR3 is TGTGCCACCAGCAGTCCGTTAGGGGGATCCTATGGCTACACCTTC.

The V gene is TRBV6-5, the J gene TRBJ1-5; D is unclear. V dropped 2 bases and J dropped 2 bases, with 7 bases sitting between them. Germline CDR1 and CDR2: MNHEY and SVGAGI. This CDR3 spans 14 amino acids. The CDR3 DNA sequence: TGTGCCAGCAGTTACGAAGGAGGCAATCAGCCCCAGCATTTT. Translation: CASSYEGGNQPQHF.

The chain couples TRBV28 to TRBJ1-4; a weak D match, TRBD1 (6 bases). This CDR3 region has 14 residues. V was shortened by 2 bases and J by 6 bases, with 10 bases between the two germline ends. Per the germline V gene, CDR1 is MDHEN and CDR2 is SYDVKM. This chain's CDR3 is CASSLRGGYEKLFF. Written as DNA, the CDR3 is TGTGCCAGCAGTTTAAGGGGGGGGTATGAAAAACTGTTTTTT.

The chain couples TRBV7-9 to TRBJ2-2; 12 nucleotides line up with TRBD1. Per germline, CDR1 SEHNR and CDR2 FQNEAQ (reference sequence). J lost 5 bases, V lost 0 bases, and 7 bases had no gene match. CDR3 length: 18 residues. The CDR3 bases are TGTGCCAGCAGCTTAGCTCGGGACAGGGGGCTGAGGACCGGGGAGCTGTTTTTT. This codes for CASSLARDRGLRTGELFF.